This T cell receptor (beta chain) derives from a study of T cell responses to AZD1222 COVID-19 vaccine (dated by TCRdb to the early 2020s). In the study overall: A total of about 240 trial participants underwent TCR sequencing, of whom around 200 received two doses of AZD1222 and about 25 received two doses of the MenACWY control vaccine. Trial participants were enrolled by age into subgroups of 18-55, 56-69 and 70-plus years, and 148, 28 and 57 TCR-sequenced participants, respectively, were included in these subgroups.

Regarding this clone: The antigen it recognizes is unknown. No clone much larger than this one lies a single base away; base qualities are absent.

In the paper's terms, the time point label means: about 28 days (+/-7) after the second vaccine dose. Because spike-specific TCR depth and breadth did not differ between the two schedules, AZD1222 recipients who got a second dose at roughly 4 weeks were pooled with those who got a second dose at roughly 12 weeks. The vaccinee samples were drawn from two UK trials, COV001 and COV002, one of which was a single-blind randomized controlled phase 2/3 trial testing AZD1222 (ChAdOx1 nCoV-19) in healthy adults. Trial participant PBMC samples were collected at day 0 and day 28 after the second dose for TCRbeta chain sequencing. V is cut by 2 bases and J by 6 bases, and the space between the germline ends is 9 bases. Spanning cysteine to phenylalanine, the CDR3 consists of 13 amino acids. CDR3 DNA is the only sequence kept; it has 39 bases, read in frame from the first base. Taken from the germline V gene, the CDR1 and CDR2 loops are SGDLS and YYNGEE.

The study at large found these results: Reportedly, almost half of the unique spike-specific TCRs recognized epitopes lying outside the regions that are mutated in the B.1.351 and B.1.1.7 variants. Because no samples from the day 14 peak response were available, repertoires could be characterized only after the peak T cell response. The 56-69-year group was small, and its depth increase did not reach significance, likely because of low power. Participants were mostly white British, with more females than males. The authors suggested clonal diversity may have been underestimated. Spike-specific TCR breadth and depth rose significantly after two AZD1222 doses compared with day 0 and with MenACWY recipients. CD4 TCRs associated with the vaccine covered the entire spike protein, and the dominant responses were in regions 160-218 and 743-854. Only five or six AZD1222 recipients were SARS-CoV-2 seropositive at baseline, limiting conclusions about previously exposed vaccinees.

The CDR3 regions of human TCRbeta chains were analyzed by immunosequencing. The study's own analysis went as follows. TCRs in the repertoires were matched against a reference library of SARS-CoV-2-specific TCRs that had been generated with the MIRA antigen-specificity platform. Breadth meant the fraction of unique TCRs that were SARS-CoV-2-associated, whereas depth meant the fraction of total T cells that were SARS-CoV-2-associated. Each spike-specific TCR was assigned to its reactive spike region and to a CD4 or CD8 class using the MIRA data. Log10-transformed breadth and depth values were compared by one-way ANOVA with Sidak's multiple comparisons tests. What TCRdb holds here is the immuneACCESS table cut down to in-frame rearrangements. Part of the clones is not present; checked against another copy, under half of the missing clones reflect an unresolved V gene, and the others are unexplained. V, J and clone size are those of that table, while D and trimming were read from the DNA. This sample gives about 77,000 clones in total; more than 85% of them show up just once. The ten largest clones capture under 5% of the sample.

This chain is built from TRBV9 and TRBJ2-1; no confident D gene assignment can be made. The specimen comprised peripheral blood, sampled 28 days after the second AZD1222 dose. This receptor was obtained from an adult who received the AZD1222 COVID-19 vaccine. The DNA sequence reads TGTGCCAGCAGCGTCCCGGTCTCCAATGAGCAGTTCTTC. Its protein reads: CASSVPVSNEQFF.